The 28 T cell receptor beta chains in this list originate from one sample, sequenced in a study of T cells expressing NK-cell markers. From the 5' RACE reads, TCRdb lists one entry per CDR3 protein and no DNA. This sample lists about 450,000 distinct CDR3 sequences; its ten largest clones have 7.3%. Sequencing input: blood T cells: a sorted CD56 or NKG2C T cell subset, CD4+ or CD8+ T cells, or bulk PBMC T cells (not recorded which). Receptor source: a woman between 18 and 75 years old in good health.

The rearrangement uses TRBV18 and TRBJ1-6; TCRdb outputs TRBD1, but without DNA this stays unchecked. The CDR3 sequence is 16 residues long. CDR1 and CDR2 (germline): KGHSH, LQKENI. The CDR3 region is CASSQPPPGSNSPLHF.

The J gene is TRBJ2-7, the V gene TRBV20-1; the TCRdb call, TRBD2, lacks DNA for checking. The CDR3 loop spans 15 amino acids. CDR1 is DFQATT, CDR2 SNEGSKA, per germline (reference sequence). The CDR3 sequence: CSATKPQDFSYEQYF.

This chain joins TRBV4-2 and TRBJ2-7; TCRdb's D gene call, TRBD1, goes unchecked for lack of DNA. CDR3 length: 16 residues. CDR1 and CDR2 (germline): LGHNA, YNFKEQ. CDR3 amino acids: CASSQEAGDSSYEQYF.

This rearrangement joins TRBV9 to TRBJ2-5; the D call of TRBD1 rests on TCRdb alone, since no DNA is present to check it. The germline V gene encodes CDR1 SGDLS and CDR2 YYNGEE. CDR3 length equals 14 residues. The CDR3 is CASSAHGGGETQYF.

The CDR3: CASSQQAPGFPLHF. This chain uses TRBV6-1 with TRBJ1-6; the D call of TRBD1 rests on TCRdb alone, since no DNA is present to check it. The germline CDR1 and CDR2 sequences are MNHNS and SASEGT. The CDR3 covers 14 residues.

This chain links TRBV10-1 with TRBJ1-2; the TRBD1 assignment by TCRdb is unverifiable without DNA. The CDR3 runs 14 residues. CDR1 and CDR2 (germline): WNHNN, SYGVQD (reference sequence). The CDR3: CASSDGGNFYGYTF.

This chain uses TRBV7-9 with TRBJ2-1; absent DNA, TCRdb's TRBD1 call cannot be checked. Germline CDR1 and CDR2: SEHNR and FQNEAQ (reference sequence). This CDR3 is 13 amino acids long. The CDR3 reads CASSPYGTAGGFF.

The chain is built from TRBV9 and TRBJ2-1; TCRdb outputs TRBD2, but without DNA this stays unchecked. From germline, CDR1 is SGDLS and CDR2 YYNGEE. The CDR3 totals 15 residues. This chain's CDR3 is CASTYRDSAYNEQFF.

The chain employs TRBV6-1 and TRBJ2-3; TCRdb designates TRBD1, a call that cannot be tested without DNA. The V gene's germline CDR1 is MNHNS and CDR2 SASEGT. The CDR3 is 15 amino acids. The CDR3 region is CASAPGQGAADTQYF.

This CDR3 reads CSGGPNPGRPTDTQYF. This chain uses TRBV29-1 with TRBJ2-3; TCRdb names TRBD2, which stays unverified in the absence of DNA. From germline, CDR1 is SQVTM and CDR2 ANQGSEA. The CDR3 has 16 residues.

The chain uses TRBV20-1 and TRBJ2-5; there is no DNA to check the TCRdb D call of TRBD1. Germline V CDR1 and CDR2: DFQATT, SNEGSKA (reference sequence). CDR3 length equals 13 residues. CDR3 protein: CSARSGPQETQYF.

This chain connects TRBV11-2 to TRBJ2-7; TCRdb lists TRBD2, though no DNA is available to test this call. The CDR3 has 15 amino acids. Germline V gene data show CDR1 as SGHAT and CDR2 as FQNNGV. Here the CDR3 reads CASSLGGTSRHEQYF.

The chain's CDR3 is CASSQRTLANYGYTF. The chain couples TRBV4-1 to TRBJ1-2. The CDR3 is 15 amino acids. Germline CDR1 reads MGHRA; CDR2 reads YSYEKL.

The J gene is TRBJ2-2, the V gene TRBV7-3; TCRdb's assignment of TRBD1 cannot be checked, as there is no DNA. CDR1 is SGHTA and CDR2 is FQGTGA in the germline V gene. This CDR3 comprises 15 residues. The CDR3 here is CASSLTGARTGELFF. The variable domain in full, completed from reference TRBV7-3 and TRBJ2-2, reads GAGVSQTPSNKVTEKGKYVELRCDPISGHTALYWYRQSLGQGPEFLIYFQGTGAADDSGLPNDRFFAVRPEGSVSTLKIQRTERGDSAVYLCASSLTGARTGELFFGEGSRLTVL.

CDR3 protein: CASSEGQGYNEQFF. This chain joins TRBV25-1 and TRBJ2-1; the D call from TCRdb, TRBD1, cannot be confirmed without DNA. This CDR3 comprises 14 residues. CDR1 is MGHDK, CDR2 SYGVNS, per germline.

This sequence joins TRBV7-2 and TRBJ2-3; TCRdb reports TRBD2, a call that lacks DNA to check it against. Germline lookup yields CDR1 SGHTA and CDR2 FQGNSA. The CDR3 totals 17 residues. The chain's CDR3 is CASSFYPGVALIHTQYF.

The chain couples TRBV4-2 to TRBJ1-3. This CDR3 comprises 15 residues. CDR1 LGHNA and CDR2 YNFKEQ come from the germline V gene. The CDR3 loop is CASSQDRVSGNTIYF.

The chain's CDR3 is CASRAGQYTEAFF. This sequence joins TRBV6-1 and TRBJ1-1; TCRdb's assignment of TRBD1 cannot be checked, as there is no DNA. This CDR3 is built from 13 residues. Germline V CDR1 and CDR2: MNHNS, SASEGT.

This rearrangement joins TRBV12-3 or TRBV12-4 to TRBJ2-7. This CDR3 region has 11 residues. CDR3 region: CASSYKYEQYF.

The J gene is TRBJ2-1, the V gene TRBV11-2; the D gene TCRdb calls, TRBD2, cannot be checked with no DNA. CDR3 length equals 15 residues. CDR1 SGHAT and CDR2 FQNNGV come from the germline V gene. The CDR3 sequence: CASSASGGAYNEQFF.

The chain carries TRBV7-3 and TRBJ2-1; the TRBD2 assignment by TCRdb is unverifiable without DNA. This CDR3 is built from 18 residues. The germline gives CDR1 SGHTA, CDR2 FQGTGA. CDR3 in amino acids: CASSLTPGLAGVRNEQFF. The full variable domain, in which reference TRBV7-3 and TRBJ2-1 provide the parts outside the CDR3, is GAGVSQTPSNKVTEKGKYVELRCDPISGHTALYWYRQSLGQGPEFLIYFQGTGAADDSGLPNDRFFAVRPEGSVSTLKIQRTERGDSAVYLCASSLTPGLAGVRNEQFFGPGTRLTVL.

This chain joins TRBV12-3 or TRBV12-4 and TRBJ2-5. The CDR3 is 12 amino acids. The CDR3 loop is CASSLPDETQYF.

This chain connects TRBV20-1 to TRBJ2-1. The CDR3 has 14 amino acids. CDR1 is DFQATT, CDR2 SNEGSKA, per germline (reference sequence). The CDR3 loop is CSASGFGSYNEQFF.

This sequence joins TRBV18 and TRBJ2-7; the D call from TCRdb, TRBD1, cannot be confirmed without DNA. Germline V gives CDR1 KGHSH, CDR2 LQKENI. This CDR3 has 14 residues. CDR3 region: CASSHRDRGVEQYF.

V gene TRBV10-3 combines with J gene TRBJ2-5. Germline values: CDR1 ENHRY, CDR2 SYGVKD. The CDR3 consists of 19 residues. The CDR3 region is CAISESGIGVSGFRETQYF.

V is TRBV27 and J is TRBJ2-7; TCRdb gives TRBD2 as the D gene, but with no DNA this cannot be confirmed. CDR1 is MNHEY and CDR2 is SMNVEV in the germline V gene (reference sequence). The CDR3 covers 16 residues. The CDR3 here is CASSLWIAARGYEQYF.

This chain connects TRBV6-4 to TRBJ2-1; TCRdb's D gene call, TRBD1, goes unchecked for lack of DNA. Germline values: CDR1 MRHNA, CDR2 SNTAGT. The CDR3 loop spans 12 amino acids. The CDR3 spells CASSDRGNEQFF.

The chain carries TRBV5-5 and TRBJ2-2. This CDR3 contains 13 residues. From germline, CDR1 is SGHKS and CDR2 YYEKEE (reference sequence). The CDR3 reads CASGFSNTGELFF.